This T cell receptor beta chain was captured by sequencing in a study of cytomegalovirus exposure and HLA in healthy donors. Findings of the study overall: The presence/absence work took it that sequencing depth was about the same across donors.

Notes on this clone: Its antigen is as yet unknown.

The PCR had 60 Vbeta and 13 Jbeta primers. Clones were sequenced by immunoSEQ multiplex PCR, and TCRdb holds only the in-frame ones, with some missing. This table holds some 100,000 clones, more than 65% found once. CDR1 SGHKS and CDR2 YYEKEE come from the germline V gene (reference sequence). Between the trimmed V and J ends, which lost 6 bases and 1 base, there was a span of 19 bases. This CDR3 spans 16 amino acids. The gene calls are TRBV5-5 and TRBJ1-1, with D tentatively TRBD1 (6 bases). What was sequenced was PBMCs. The source is a man aged 40-49 years in good health and CMV-seropositive. DNA for the CDR3: TGTGCCAGCACGCAATTACTACAGGGAACGAACACTGAAGCTTTCTTT. Its protein is CASTQLLQGTNTEAFF. The variable domain in full, completed from reference TRBV5-5 and TRBJ1-1, reads DAGVTQSPTHLIKTRGQQVTLRCSPISGHKSVSWYQQVLGQGPQFIFQYYEKEERGRGNFPDRFSARQFPNYSSELNVNALLLGDSALYLCASTQLLQGTNTEAFFGQGTRLTVV.